The 9 T cell receptor beta chains given below trace back to one sample, sequenced in a study of T cell changes during pregnancy in multiple sclerosis. Data came from immunoSEQ multiplex PCR; TCRdb stores just in-frame clones and leaves some out. The repertoire includes 40,000 to 45,000 clones, about 92% of them detected once, and over 0.55% sits in the top ten. The input for sequencing was CD4+ T cells from peripheral blood mononuclear cells, taken in the third trimester of pregnancy. The source is a female donor with multiple sclerosis, enrolled in a pregnancy study.

V is TRBV7-6 and J is TRBJ2-1; 9 nucleotides match TRBD1. Germline V lookup: CDR1 SGHVS, CDR2 FNYEAQ. The length of the CDR3 is 17 residues. V was clipped by 3 bases and J by 9 bases; unmatched bases: 15. The CDR3 DNA reads TGTGCCAGCAGCTTCCAGGGACAGGGTGGCGGTAGGGGTGAGCAGTTCTTC. This sequence encodes CASSFQGQGGGRGEQFF.

In its sample, this clone was seen once. The chain is built from TRBV7-2 and TRBJ1-4; 8 bases fit TRBD1. The CDR3 loop spans 14 amino acids. CDR1 SGHTA and CDR2 FQGNSA come from the germline V gene. J was trimmed by 8 bases and V by 5 bases; bases with no gene match: 7. CDR3 residues: CASSPGQGPEKLFF. DNA of the CDR3: TGTGCCAGCAGCCCCGGACAGGGACCCGAAAAACTGTTTTTT.

J is TRBJ2-3 and V is TRBV27; possible D gene TRBD1, 7 bases. The CDR3 totals 15 residues. V dropped 7 bases and J dropped 3 bases, with 17 bases sitting between them. Germline V lookup: CDR1 MNHEY, CDR2 SMNVEV (reference sequence). The CDR3 here is CASTIQGRDTDTQYF. CDR3 bases: TGTGCCAGCACCATACAGGGGCGGGATACAGATACGCAGTATTTT.

Only one count was recorded for this clone. The rearrangement uses TRBV28 and TRBJ1-5, with TRBD1 as a possible D gene (6 bases). Germline V gene lookup returns CDR1 MDHEN and CDR2 SYDVKM. Trimming stripped 2 bases from V and 4 bases from J, with 18 bases between. The CDR3 runs to 17 residues. DNA for the CDR3: TGTGCCAGCAGTTTAACCCGATCGGGGGGCCGAAATCAGCCCCAGCATTTT. This translates into CASSLTRSGGRNQPQHF.

V gene TRBV7-9 combines with J gene TRBJ2-1, with 10 bases that match TRBD2. Germline V gene lookup returns CDR1 SEHNR and CDR2 FQNEAQ (reference sequence). This CDR3 spans 15 amino acids. V shed 5 bases, J shed 8 bases, and the junction held 9 bases outside the gene matches. The CDR3 DNA reads TGTGCCAGCAGCGCATTAGCGGGGGGCGGGGATGAGCAGTTCTTC. This gives the protein CASSALAGGGDEQFF.

The count of this clone is one. The V call is TRBV12-5, the J call TRBJ2-1; TRBD1 aligns across 7 bases. The CDR3 has 13 residues. Germline CDR1 reads LGHNT; CDR2 reads FRNRAP. J was trimmed by 7 bases and V by 6 bases; bases with no gene match: 6. CDR3 DNA sequence: TGTGCTAGTGGCCGGGACAGCCTTAATGAGCAGTTCTTC. Its translation: CASGRDSLNEQFF.

This rearrangement joins TRBV11-2 to TRBJ1-2; TRBD1 matches at 8 bases. Trimming at V came to 5 bases and at J to 8 bases, leaving 7 bases not matched to a gene. Per the germline V gene, CDR1 is SGHAT and CDR2 is FQNNGV. The CDR3 extends over 13 amino acids. The CDR3 spells CASSPQGVYGYTF. For the CDR3, the DNA is TGTGCCAGCAGCCCACAGGGGGTTTACGGCTACACCTTC.

The chain combines TRBV18 with TRBJ2-1; the match to TRBD2 covers 8 bases. The CDR3 length is 16 residues. Looked up from germline, CDR1 is KGHSH and CDR2 is LQKENI. The V gene end was trimmed by 4 bases and the J gene end by 6 bases; junction bases not matched to a gene: 11. The CDR3 is CASSLTSRLAPNEQFF. The DNA for the CDR3 is TGTGCCAGCTCACTTACGTCTAGACTAGCGCCCAATGAGCAGTTCTTC.

The chain's CDR3 is CASSYDRATEAFF. The CDR3 region has the DNA TGTGCCAGCAGTTACGACAGGGCGACTGAAGCTTTCTTT. The chain is built from TRBV6-5 and TRBJ1-1; TRBD1 aligns across 7 bases. V dropped 2 bases and J dropped 5; count of bases not matched to a gene: 2. The germline gives CDR1 MNHEY, CDR2 SVGAGI. The CDR3 runs to 13 residues.